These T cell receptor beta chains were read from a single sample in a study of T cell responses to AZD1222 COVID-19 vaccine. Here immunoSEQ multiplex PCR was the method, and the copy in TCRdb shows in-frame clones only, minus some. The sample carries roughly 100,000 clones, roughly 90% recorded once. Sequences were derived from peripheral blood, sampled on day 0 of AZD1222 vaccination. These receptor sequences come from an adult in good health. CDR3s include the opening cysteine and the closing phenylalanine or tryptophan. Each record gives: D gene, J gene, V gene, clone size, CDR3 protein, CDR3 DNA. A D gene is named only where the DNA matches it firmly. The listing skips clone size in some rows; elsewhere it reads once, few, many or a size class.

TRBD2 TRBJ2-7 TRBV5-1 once CASSLSTSGGTSYEQYF TGCGCCAGCAGCTTGTCCACTAGCGGGGGAACCTCCTACGAGCAGTACTTC
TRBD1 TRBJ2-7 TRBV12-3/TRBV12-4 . CASSGQGRYEQYF TGTGCCAGCAGCGGACAGGGGCGCTACGAGCAGTACTTC
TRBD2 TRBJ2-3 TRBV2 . CASRLAGGTDTQYF TGTGCCAGCCGACTAGCGGGGGGCACAGATACGCAGTATTTT
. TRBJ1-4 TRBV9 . CASGDRGATNEKLFF TGTGCCAGCGGGGATCGGGGAGCAACTAATGAAAAACTGTTTTTT
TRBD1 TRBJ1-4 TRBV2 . CASRRTGTNEKLFF TGTGCCAGCAGGAGGACAGGGACGAATGAAAAACTGTTTTTT
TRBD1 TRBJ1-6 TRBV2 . CASSDVTGTNSPLHF TGTGCCAGCAGTGACGTGACAGGGACTAATTCACCCCTCCACTTT
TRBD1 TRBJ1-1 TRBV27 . CASSYNRGTEAFF TGTGCCAGCAGCTATAACAGGGGAACTGAAGCTTTCTTT
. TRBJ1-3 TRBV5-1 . CASSLGESGNTIYF TGCGCCAGCAGCTTGGGGGAATCTGGAAACACCATATATTTT
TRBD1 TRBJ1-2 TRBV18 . CASSVRTGQAKNNYGYTF TGTGCCAGCTCAGTACGGACAGGCCAAGCCAAGAATAACTATGGCTACACCTTC
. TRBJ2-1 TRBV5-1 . CASSFKVSYNEQFF TGCGCCAGCAGCTTCAAAGTCTCCTACAATGAGCAGTTCTTC
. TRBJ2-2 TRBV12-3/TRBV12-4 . CASSLGVSGELFF TGTGCCAGCAGTTTGGGGGTCTCTGGGGAGCTGTTTTTT
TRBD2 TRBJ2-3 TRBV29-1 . CSVEGGKWGGTDTQYF TGCAGCGTTGAGGGAGGGAAGTGGGGGGGCACAGATACGCAGTATTTT
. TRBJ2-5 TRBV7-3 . CASSLGGEPGTQYF TGTGCCAGCAGCTTAGGTGGAGAACCCGGGACCCAGTACTTC
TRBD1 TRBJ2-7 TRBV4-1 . CASSQLRGGQGHEQYF TGCGCCAGCAGCCAGCTAAGGGGGGGACAGGGCCACGAGCAGTACTTC
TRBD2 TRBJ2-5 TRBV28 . CASRGASGGQETQYF TGTGCCTCAAGGGGGGCTAGCGGGGGACAAGAGACCCAGTACTTC
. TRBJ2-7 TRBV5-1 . CASSPRTDPYEQYF TGCGCCAGCAGCCCTCGGACGGATCCCTACGAGCAGTACTTC
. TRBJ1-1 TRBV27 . CASSWNMNTEAFF TGTGCCAGCAGTTGGAACATGAACACTGAAGCTTTCTTT
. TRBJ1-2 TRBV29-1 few CSVVTEGLYGYTF TGCAGCGTTGTTACAGAGGGCCTCTATGGCTACACCTTC
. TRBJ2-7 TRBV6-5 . CASSTWGDTYEQYF TGTGCCAGCAGTACGTGGGGGGACACCTACGAGCAGTACTTC
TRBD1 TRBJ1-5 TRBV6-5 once CASSSTGGIVDGPQHF TGTGCCAGCAGTTCGACAGGGGGCATCGTTGATGGGCCCCAGCATTTT
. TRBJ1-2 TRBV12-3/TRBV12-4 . CASSPQTYGYTF TGTGCCAGCAGTCCCCAGACTTATGGCTACACCTTC
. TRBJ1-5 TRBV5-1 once CASSLQGQSNQPQHF TGCGCCAGCAGCCTTCAGGGGCAAAGCAATCAGCCCCAGCATTTT
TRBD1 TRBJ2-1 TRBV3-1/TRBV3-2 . CASSQESDRGISNEQFF TGTGCCAGCAGCCAAGAATCCGACAGGGGTATTTCCAATGAGCAGTTCTTC
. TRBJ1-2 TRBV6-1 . CASSEARGRGNGYTF TGTGCCAGCAGTGAAGCTCGGGGGCGCGGGAATGGCTACACCTTC
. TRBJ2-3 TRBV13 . CASSLAGTTDTQYF TGTGCCAGCAGCTTGGCTGGGACGACAGATACGCAGTATTTT
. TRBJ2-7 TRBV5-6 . CASSSRTASDEQYF TGTGCCAGCAGCTCCCGAACTGCCAGTGACGAGCAGTACTTC
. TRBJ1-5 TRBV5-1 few CASSYSGGGNQPQHF TGCGCCAGCAGCTATTCGGGAGGGGGGAATCAGCCCCAGCATTTT
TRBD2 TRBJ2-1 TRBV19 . CASSILSSGGRIYNEQFF TGTGCCAGTAGTATTTTGTCTAGCGGGGGCCGAATATACAATGAGCAGTTCTTC
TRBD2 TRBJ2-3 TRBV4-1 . CASSPTSVSGDTQYF TGCGCCAGCAGCCCCACTAGCGTTTCGGGAGATACGCAGTATTTT